Listed here are 11 T cell receptor beta chains from one sample, sequenced in a study of cytomegalovirus exposure and HLA in healthy donors. With 60 Vbeta and 13 Jbeta primers, the PCR was carried out. The data were produced by immunoSEQ multiplex PCR, yet TCRdb's version contains in-frame clones alone and is incomplete. Seen here are 100,000 to 130,000 clones, 70% to 85% observed once, and the top ten hold approximately 4.2%. The sample was PBMCs. These receptors originate from a male donor in good health and CMV-seronegative.

This chain links TRBV9 with TRBJ2-1; 10 bases are a match to TRBD2. J was trimmed by 8 bases and V by 5 bases; bases with no gene match: 10. The CDR3 extends over 15 amino acids. The germline V gene encodes CDR1 SGDLS and CDR2 YYNGEE. The CDR3 loop reads CASRESGRATDEQFF. The CDR3 bases are TGTGCCAGCAGGGAGAGCGGGAGGGCCACGGATGAGCAGTTCTTC.

V usage is TRBV27 and J usage is TRBJ2-7; 8 nucleotides agree with TRBD2. There are 14 residues in the CDR3. Germline V lookup: CDR1 MNHEY, CDR2 SMNVEV (reference sequence). The V segment lost 5 bases and the J segment 3 bases; nucleotides outside the gene matches: 6. The CDR3 loop reads CASSNRGLGYEQYF. The CDR3 DNA follows: TGTGCCAGCAGTAATAGGGGACTAGGCTACGAGCAGTACTTC.

The chain combines TRBV11-3 with TRBJ2-4, with D perhaps matching TRBD1 (6 bases). The germline gives CDR1 SGHNT, CDR2 YENEEA. The CDR3 has 15 residues. Deletions cut 5 bases from V and 1 base from J, with 12 bases between. The chain's CDR3 is CASSPAQGAKNIQYF. CDR3 DNA: TGTGCCAGCAGCCCTGCCCAGGGGGCCAAAAACATTCAGTACTTC.

The rearrangement uses TRBV11-1 and TRBJ1-1; D is ambiguous. The ends were cut back, 3 bases at V and 0 bases at J, with 14 bases in the middle. Germline values: CDR1 SGHAT, CDR2 FQDESV (reference sequence). The CDR3 has 16 residues. The CDR3: CASSFSTPPLNTEAFF. In DNA, the CDR3 is TGTGCCAGCAGCTTTTCGACACCGCCCTTGAACACTGAAGCTTTCTTT. Variable domain in full (rest from reference TRBV11-1 and TRBJ1-1): EAEVAQSPRYKITEKSQAVAFWCDPISGHATLYWYRQILGQGPELLVQFQDESVVDDSQLPKDRFSAERLKGVDSTLKIQPAELGDSAMYLCASSFSTPPLNTEAFFGQGTRLTVV.

Regarding this clone: Other DNA variants within this sample encode the same CDR3. The V gene is TRBV5-1, the J gene TRBJ1-1; D uncertain. Germline lookup yields CDR1 SGHRS and CDR2 YFSETQ. V was pared by 4 bases and J by 1 base, with 14 bases between. The CDR3 is 15 residues long. This CDR3 is CASSLDLSTNTEAFF. As DNA, the CDR3 is TGCGCCAGCAGCCTAGACCTTTCGACGAACACTGAAGCTTTCTTT.

The J gene is TRBJ2-7, the V gene TRBV6-1; 9 bases are a match to TRBD1. Germline trimming cut 5 bases from V and 3 bases from J; bases unmatched to any gene: 8. CDR3 length: 15 amino acids. Germline lookup yields CDR1 MNHNS and CDR2 SASEGT. CDR3 in amino acids: CASSQTGGSIYEQYF. CDR3 nucleotides: TGTGCCAGCAGTCAAACAGGGGGCAGCATCTACGAGCAGTACTTC.

V usage is TRBV5-1 and J usage is TRBJ1-5; weak D call: TRBD1 (6 bases). The V end lost 1 base, the J end lost 4 bases, and 12 bases lay between the germline ends. Germline assignment: CDR1 SGHRS and CDR2 YFSETQ. This CDR3 comprises 15 residues. This chain's CDR3 is CASSLKQGPNQPQHF. CDR3 DNA: TGCGCCAGCAGCTTGAAACAGGGCCCAAATCAGCCCCAGCATTTT.

The chain carries TRBV9 and TRBJ2-2; perhaps TRBD1 as D (5 bases). CDR3 size: 16 residues. Germline lookup yields CDR1 SGDLS and CDR2 YYNGEE. V was clipped by 0 bases and J by 1 base, with 10 bases between them. The CDR3 region is CASSVAQGVNTGELFF. The DNA of the CDR3 is TGTGCCAGCAGCGTAGCCCAAGGGGTGAACACCGGGGAGCTGTTTTTT.

The chain links TRBV7-3 to TRBJ2-2, with 9 bases identical to TRBD2. V lost 5 bases to trimming and J lost 2 bases; unmatched junction nucleotides: 12. The length of the CDR3 is 18 residues. Per germline, CDR1 SGHTA and CDR2 FQGTGA. CDR3 region: CASSPPLRGRANTGELFF. In nucleotides, the CDR3 is TGTGCCAGCAGCCCTCCCCTCCGCGGGAGGGCCAACACCGGGGAGCTGTTTTTT.

J is TRBJ1-2 and V is TRBV27; 12 bases agree with TRBD1. Germline assignment: CDR1 MNHEY and CDR2 SMNVEV (reference sequence). V gave up 4 bases and J gave up 4 bases; unmatched junction bases: 7. There are 16 residues in the CDR3. CDR3 coding DNA: TGTGCCAGCAGTTCAGGGACAGGGGGCGCGATCTATGGCTACACCTTC. It specifies CASSSGTGGAIYGYTF.

This chain joins TRBV19 and TRBJ2-3, with 9 positions matching TRBD1. This CDR3 region has 15 residues. The V segment lost 7 bases and the J segment 0 bases; nucleotides outside the gene matches: 5. Per germline, CDR1 LNHDA and CDR2 SQIVND (reference sequence). The CDR3 loop is CASTPGTGSTDTQYF. For the CDR3, the DNA is TGTGCCAGTACCCCCGGGACAGGGAGCACAGATACGCAGTATTTT.